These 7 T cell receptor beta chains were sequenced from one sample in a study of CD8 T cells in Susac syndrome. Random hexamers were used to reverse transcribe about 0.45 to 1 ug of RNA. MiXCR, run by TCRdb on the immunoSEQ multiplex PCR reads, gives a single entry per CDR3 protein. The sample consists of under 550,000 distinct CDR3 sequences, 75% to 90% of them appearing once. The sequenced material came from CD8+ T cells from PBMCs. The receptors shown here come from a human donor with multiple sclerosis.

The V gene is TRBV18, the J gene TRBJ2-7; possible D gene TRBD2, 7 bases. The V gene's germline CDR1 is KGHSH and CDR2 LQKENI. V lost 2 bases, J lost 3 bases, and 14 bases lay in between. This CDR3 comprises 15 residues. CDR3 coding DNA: TGTGCCAGCTCACCAAGGGAGGGGGTAAACTACGAGCAGTACTTC. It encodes CASSPREGVNYEQYF.

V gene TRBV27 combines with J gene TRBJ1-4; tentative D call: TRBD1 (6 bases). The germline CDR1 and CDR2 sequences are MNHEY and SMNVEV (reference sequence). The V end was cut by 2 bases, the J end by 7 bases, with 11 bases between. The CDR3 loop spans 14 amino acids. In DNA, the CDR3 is TGTGCCAGCAGTTTACCAGGGGTTGGTGAAAAACTGTTTTTT. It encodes CASSLPGVGEKLFF.

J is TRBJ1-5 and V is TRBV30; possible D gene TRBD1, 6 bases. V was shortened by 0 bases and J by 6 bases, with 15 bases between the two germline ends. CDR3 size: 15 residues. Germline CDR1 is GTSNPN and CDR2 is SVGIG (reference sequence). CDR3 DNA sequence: TGTGCCTGGAGTGTACTGGGGGGGGCAGCTCAGCCCCAGCATTTT. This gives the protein CAWSVLGGAAQPQHF.

Here the CDR3 DNA reads TGCGCCAGCAGCCAAGGGGCCGATGAGCAGTTCTTC. Amino acids: CASSQGADEQFF. The rearrangement joins TRBV4-1 to TRBJ2-1, with D uncertain. V dropped 1 base and J dropped 8 bases, with 6 bases sitting between them. The CDR3 is 12 residues long. Germline V gene data show CDR1 as MGHRA and CDR2 as YSYEKL.

CDR3 nucleotides: TGTGCCAGCAGCTTGGAGGGGGCCTACAATGAGCAGTTCTTC. Residues: CASSLEGAYNEQFF. The chain is built from TRBV5-4 and TRBJ2-1, with D possibly matching TRBD1 (6 bases). Trimming pared 0 bases from V and 2 bases from J, leaving 6 bases between. The CDR3 runs 14 residues. From germline, CDR1 is SGHNT and CDR2 YYREEE (reference sequence). The full variable domain, in which reference TRBV5-4 and TRBJ2-1 provide the parts outside the CDR3, is ETGVTQSPTHLIKTRGQQVTLRCSSQSGHNTVSWYQQALGQGPQFIFQYYREEENGRGNFPPRFSGLQFPNYSSELNVNALELDDSALYLCASSLEGAYNEQFFGPGTRLTVL.

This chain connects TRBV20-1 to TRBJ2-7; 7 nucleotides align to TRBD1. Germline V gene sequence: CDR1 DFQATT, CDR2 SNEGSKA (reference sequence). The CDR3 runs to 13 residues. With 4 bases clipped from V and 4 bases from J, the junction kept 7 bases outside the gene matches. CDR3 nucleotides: TGCAGTGCTACCGGGACAGCGAAATACGAGCAGTACTTC. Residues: CSATGTAKYEQYF.

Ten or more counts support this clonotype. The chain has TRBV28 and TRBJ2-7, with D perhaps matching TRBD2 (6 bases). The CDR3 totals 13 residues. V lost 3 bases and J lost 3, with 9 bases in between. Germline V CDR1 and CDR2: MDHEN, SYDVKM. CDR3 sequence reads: CASSLVGSYEQYF. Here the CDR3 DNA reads TGTGCCAGCAGTTTGGTCGGGAGCTACGAGCAGTACTTC.